One and the same sample provided the 28 T cell receptor beta chains below, sequenced in a study of T cell responses to AZD1222 COVID-19 vaccine. Sequenced by immunoSEQ multiplex PCR; TCRdb stores in-frame clones only, minus some. The sample yields over 150,000 clones, approximately 93% seen once. The sample was peripheral blood, taken 28 days after the second AZD1222 dose. These receptor sequences come from an adult who received the AZD1222 COVID-19 vaccine.

The J gene is TRBJ1-2, the V gene TRBV9; D is unresolved. The CDR3 has 12 amino acids. V lost 5 bases and J lost 7, with 12 bases in between. Germline V gene sequence: CDR1 SGDLS, CDR2 YYNGEE. The CDR3 spells CASSPEDSGYTF. The CDR3 coding sequence is TGTGCCAGCAGTCCCGAGGATAGTGGCTACACCTTC.

The CDR3 sequence is CASSLEEGVVGTGELFF. As DNA, the CDR3 is TGTGCCAGCAGCTTAGAAGAGGGAGTGGTGGGCACCGGGGAGCTGTTTTTT. The rearrangement uses TRBV11-2 and TRBJ2-2, with D possibly being TRBD2 (5 bases). The CDR3 covers 17 residues. V lost 0 bases, J lost 4 bases, and 15 bases lay in between. Per germline, CDR1 SGHAT and CDR2 FQNNGV.

This clone was seen once. This sequence joins TRBV7-6 and TRBJ1-3, with 7 positions matching TRBD1. This CDR3 is built from 15 residues. Germline V gives CDR1 SGHVS, CDR2 FNYEAQ. The V and J ends lost 4 bases and 0 bases, in that order; junction bases with no gene match: 3. The CDR3: CASSSRTGSGNTIYF. CDR3 coding DNA: TGTGCCAGCAGCTCCCGGACAGGCTCTGGAAACACCATATATTTT.

The gene calls are TRBV21-1 and TRBJ1-1. TRBV21-1 is a documented pseudogene. The CDR3 sequence is 13 residues long. In DNA form, the CDR3 reads TGTGCCAGCAGTATCGGTGGGGAGTTTGAAGCTTTCTTT. Translation: CASSIGGEFEAFF.

The chain recombines TRBV4-2 with TRBJ1-3; perhaps TRBD1 as D (5 bases). Germline V gene sequence: CDR1 LGHNA, CDR2 YNFKEQ. The CDR3 loop spans 16 amino acids. Trimming left V 0 bases short and J 0 bases short, with 9 bases between. In nucleotides, the CDR3 is TGTGCCAGCAGCCAAGACCGGGGGGACTCTGGAAACACCATATATTTT. Protein: CASSQDRGDSGNTIYF.

The J gene is TRBJ2-7, the V gene TRBV19; D unresolved. Deletions cut 10 bases from V and 3 bases from J, with 13 bases between. Looked up from germline, CDR1 is LNHDA and CDR2 is SQIVND (reference sequence). The CDR3 sequence is 12 residues long. The CDR3 DNA follows: TGTGCCACCGTGGGTTTGGACTACGAGCAGTACTTC. Encoded protein: CATVGLDYEQYF.

The gene calls are TRBV12-3 or TRBV12-4 and TRBJ1-1, with a tentative D call TRBD1 (5 bases). V lost 4 bases, J lost 8 bases, and 14 bases lay in between. The CDR3 loop spans 13 amino acids. The CDR3 is CASSSGGTIEAFF. Here the CDR3 DNA reads TGTGCCAGCAGTTCGGGGGGTACCATCGAAGCTTTCTTT.

CDR3 bases: TGTGCCAGCAGTGAGGGCGTGTTGAATGGCTACACCTTC. It specifies CASSEGVLNGYTF. The genes are TRBV6-1 and TRBJ1-2, with no clear D. This CDR3 contains 13 residues. V was clipped by 3 bases and J by 6 bases, with 11 bases between them. Germline V lookup: CDR1 MNHNS, CDR2 SASEGT.

CDR3 DNA: TGCGCCAGCAGCTGGGCCCTACGGGGGATGAACACTGAAGCTTTCTTT. Protein sequence: CASSWALRGMNTEAFF. The J gene is TRBJ1-1, the V gene TRBV5-1; D is possibly TRBD1 (5 bases). The CDR3 has 16 residues. Trimming cost V 3 bases and J 0 bases, with 15 bases left between them. Germline CDR1 SGHRS, CDR2 YFSETQ.

The genes are TRBV19 and TRBJ2-4; 8 bases line up with TRBD1. Unmatched junction bases numbered 4, after V lost 6 bases and J lost 3 bases. The germline V gene has CDR1 LNHDA and CDR2 SQIVND (reference sequence). The CDR3 has 14 amino acids. CDR3 sequence: CASRTGGGKNIQYF. The CDR3 coding sequence is TGTGCCAGTAGAACAGGGGGTGGCAAAAACATTCAGTACTTC.

The chain combines TRBV28 with TRBJ1-6; TRBD1 matches 8 bases. CDR1 and CDR2 (germline): MDHEN, SYDVKM. This CDR3 has 13 amino acids. V was clipped by 8 bases and J by 7 bases; unmatched bases: 4. CDR3 sequence (DNA): TGTGCCAGCCGGGACAGGCAAAATTCACCCCTCCACTTT. Amino acids: CASRDRQNSPLHF.

The CDR3 here is CASSLVQGNYGYTF. DNA of the CDR3: TGTGCCAGCAGCTTGGTACAGGGCAACTATGGCTACACCTTC. The rearrangement joins TRBV5-5 to TRBJ1-2, with D possibly being TRBD1 (6 bases). Germline CDR1 reads SGHKS; CDR2 reads YYEKEE (reference sequence). Trimming cost V 0 bases and J 2 bases, with 8 bases left between them. The CDR3 is 14 amino acids.

This rearrangement joins TRBV9 to TRBJ1-5, with a weak D call TRBD1 (6 bases). This CDR3 region has 15 residues. Germline V CDR1 and CDR2: SGDLS, YYNGEE. Trimming pared 3 bases from V and 0 bases from J, leaving 10 bases between. This chain's CDR3 is CASSGGQSSNQPQHF. Written as DNA, the CDR3 is TGTGCCAGCAGCGGCGGACAGTCTAGCAATCAGCCCCAGCATTTT.

This clone was seen a single time. Other DNA sequences in the sample encode the same CDR3. The chain links TRBV18 to TRBJ2-2; TRBD1 matches 8 bases. CDR3 length: 15 residues. The germline V gene has CDR1 KGHSH and CDR2 LQKENI. The trim removed 4 bases at V and 1 base at J, leaving 2 bases unmatched. DNA for the CDR3: TGTGCCAGCTCACGGGACAGGTTGAACACCGGGGAGCTGTTTTTT. Translation gives CASSRDRLNTGELFF.

The gene calls are TRBV7-3 and TRBJ2-1; 7 positions agree with TRBD1. This CDR3 contains 15 residues. The V segment lost 4 bases and the J segment 3 bases; nucleotides outside the gene matches: 6. Germline-derived CDR1 and CDR2 are SGHTA and FQGTGA. DNA of the CDR3: TGTGCCAGCAGCTCGACAGGGATCAGCTACAATGAGCAGTTCTTC. This sequence encodes CASSSTGISYNEQFF.

The chain uses TRBV18 and TRBJ1-5; a possible D gene is TRBD1 (6 bases). Trimming removed 5 bases from V and 6 bases from J, with 11 bases in between. The CDR3 loop spans 13 amino acids. The V gene's germline CDR1 is KGHSH and CDR2 LQKENI. CDR3 amino acids: CASSTSDSQPQHF. Here the CDR3 DNA reads TGTGCCAGCTCAACCTCGGACAGTCAGCCCCAGCATTTT.

The CDR3 is CASSQEGGYTF. In DNA, the CDR3 is TGTGCCAGCAGCCAAGAGGGGGGCTACACCTTC. The chain joins TRBV4-2 to TRBJ1-2; the D is unclear. Looked up from germline, CDR1 is LGHNA and CDR2 is YNFKEQ. The ends were cut back, 0 bases at V and 8 bases at J, with 4 bases in the middle. The CDR3 is 11 amino acids.

The V call is TRBV2, the J call TRBJ1-5; maybe TRBD1 (5 bases). Germline-derived CDR1 and CDR2 are SNHLY and FYNNEI. V was pared by 7 bases and J by 7 bases, with 14 bases between. The CDR3 totals 13 residues. CDR3 in DNA: TGTGCCAGCACCGGGGACGGCTCACAGCCCCAGCATTTT. Its protein is CASTGDGSQPQHF.

The V call is TRBV11-2, the J call TRBJ2-3; TRBD1 or TRBD2 may be the D gene (5 bases each). The germline V gene encodes CDR1 SGHAT and CDR2 FQNNGV. Trimming cost V 5 bases and J 1 base, with 13 bases left between them. The CDR3 runs to 15 residues. In DNA form, the CDR3 reads TGTGCCAGCAGCCCCGGGGCGATCCGCACAGATACGCAGTATTTT. This gives the protein CASSPGAIRTDTQYF.

The V and J genes are TRBV5-5 and TRBJ1-5; D is ambiguous. The CDR3 totals 15 residues. Deletions cut 2 bases from V and 0 bases from J, with 9 bases between. The germline V gene encodes CDR1 SGHKS and CDR2 YYEKEE (reference sequence). This CDR3 is CASSFVGNSNQPQHF. CDR3 DNA: TGTGCCAGCAGCTTTGTGGGGAATAGCAATCAGCCCCAGCATTTT.

Comment on this clone: Other DNA sequences of this sample code for an identical CDR3. The chain recombines TRBV6-5 with TRBJ2-7, with D perhaps matching TRBD1 or TRBD2 (5 bases each). Per the germline V gene, CDR1 is MNHEY and CDR2 is SVGAGI. This CDR3 contains 14 residues. The V end lost 2 bases, the J end lost 4 bases, and 12 bases lay between the germline ends. The CDR3 DNA reads as TGTGCCAGCAGTTACCGAGACAGACTATACGAGCAGTACTTC. Amino acids: CASSYRDRLYEQYF.

A single count supports this clone. One end of the junction fails to match germline, which may point to a read error. The chain employs TRBV30 and TRBJ1-1, with D uncertain. The CDR3 totals 13 residues. Germline assignment: CDR1 GTSNPN and CDR2 SVGIG (reference sequence). This CDR3 reads CARSVSSDTEAFF. The CDR3 DNA sequence: TGTGCCCGGAGTGTAAGCTCGGACACTGAAGCTTTCTTT.

CDR3 residues: CASRVQGSTNEKLFF. CDR3 DNA sequence: TGCGCCAGCAGGGTTCAAGGGTCAACTAATGAAAAACTGTTTTTT. The V call is TRBV5-1, the J call TRBJ1-4, with D unclear. From germline, CDR1 is SGHRS and CDR2 YFSETQ. The CDR3 extends over 15 amino acids. Trimming pared 5 bases from V and 0 bases from J, leaving 11 bases between.

V and J are TRBV7-2 and TRBJ1-1; a possible D gene is TRBD1 (5 bases). In germline, CDR1 is SGHTA, CDR2 FQGNSA. V was cut by 0 bases and J by 1 base, with 21 bases left in between. The length of the CDR3 is 19 residues. In DNA, the CDR3 is TGTGCCAGCAGCTTAGCGGATTCAGGGAGACGAACCGGGAACACTGAAGCTTTCTTT. Its protein product is CASSLADSGRRTGNTEAFF.

This clone appeared a single time. The chain combines TRBV19 with TRBJ1-4; D unclear. In germline, CDR1 is LNHDA, CDR2 SQIVND (reference sequence). Trimming removed 4 bases from V and 8 bases from J, with 8 bases in between. The CDR3 runs to 12 residues. CDR3 bases: TGTGCCAGTAGTACACTTCAGGAAAAACTGTTTTTT. Protein sequence: CASSTLQEKLFF.

This clone was seen once. The gene calls are TRBV19 and TRBJ1-5, with 7 bases that match TRBD1. The germline gives CDR1 LNHDA, CDR2 SQIVND (reference sequence). This CDR3 has 13 amino acids. With 3 bases clipped from V and 5 bases from J, the junction kept 1 base outside the gene matches. This CDR3 reads CASSMQGDQPQHF. The CDR3 DNA sequence: TGTGCCAGTAGTATGCAGGGGGATCAGCCCCAGCATTTT.

In this sample, this clone turned up a few times. The chain recombines TRBV5-1 with TRBJ1-1; D not resolved. The V end lost 4 bases, the J end lost 2 bases, and 15 bases lay between the germline ends. The CDR3 consists of 15 residues. Germline values: CDR1 SGHRS, CDR2 YFSETQ. In nucleotides, the CDR3 is TGCGCCAGCAGCGTGGCAGGCACCTTTAACACTGAAGCTTTCTTT. This gives the protein CASSVAGTFNTEAFF.

The chain couples TRBV9 to TRBJ2-5; weak D call: TRBD2 (5 bases). Germline V lookup: CDR1 SGDLS, CDR2 YYNGEE. This CDR3 comprises 15 residues. V lost 4 bases to trimming and J lost 4 bases, with 17 bases between them. The CDR3 DNA is TGTGCCAGCAGCACGAGGGCAAGGGTCTCAGAGACCCAGTACTTC. Its protein is CASSTRARVSETQYF.